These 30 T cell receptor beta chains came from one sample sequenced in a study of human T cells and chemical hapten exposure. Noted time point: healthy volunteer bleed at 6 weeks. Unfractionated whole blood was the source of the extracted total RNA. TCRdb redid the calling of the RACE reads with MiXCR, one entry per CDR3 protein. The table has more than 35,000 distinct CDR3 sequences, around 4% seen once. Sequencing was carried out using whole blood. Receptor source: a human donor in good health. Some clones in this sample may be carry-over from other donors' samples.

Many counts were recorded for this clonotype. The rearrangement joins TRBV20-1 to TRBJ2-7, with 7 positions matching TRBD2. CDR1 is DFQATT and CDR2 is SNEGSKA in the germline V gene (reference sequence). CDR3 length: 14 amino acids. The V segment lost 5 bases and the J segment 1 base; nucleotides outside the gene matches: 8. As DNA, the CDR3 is TGCAGTGCTGACCGGGACTATACTTCCTACGAGCAGTACTTC. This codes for CSADRDYTSYEQYF.

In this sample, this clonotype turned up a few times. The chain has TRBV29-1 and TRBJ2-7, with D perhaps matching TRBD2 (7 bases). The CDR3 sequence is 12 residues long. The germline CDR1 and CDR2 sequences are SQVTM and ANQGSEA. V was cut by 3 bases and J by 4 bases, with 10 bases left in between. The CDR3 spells CSVDAGAYEQYF. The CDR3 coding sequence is TGCAGCGTTGACGCGGGGGCATACGAGCAGTACTTC.

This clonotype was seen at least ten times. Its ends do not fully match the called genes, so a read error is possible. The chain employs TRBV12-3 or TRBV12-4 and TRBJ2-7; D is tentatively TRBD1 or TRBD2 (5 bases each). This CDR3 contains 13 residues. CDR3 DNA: TGTGCCAGCAGCGCCCCGGGGCGGCCGCTCCCTTCTTTC. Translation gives CASSAPGRPLPSF.

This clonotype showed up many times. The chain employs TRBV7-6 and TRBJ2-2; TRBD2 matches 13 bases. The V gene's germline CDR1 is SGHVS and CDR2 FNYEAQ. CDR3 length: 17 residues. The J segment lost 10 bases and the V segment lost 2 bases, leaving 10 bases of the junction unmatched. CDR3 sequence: CASSLSLLAGGPEELFF. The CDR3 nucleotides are TGTGCCAGCAGCTTAAGTCTACTAGCGGGAGGGCCTGAGGAGCTGTTTTTT.

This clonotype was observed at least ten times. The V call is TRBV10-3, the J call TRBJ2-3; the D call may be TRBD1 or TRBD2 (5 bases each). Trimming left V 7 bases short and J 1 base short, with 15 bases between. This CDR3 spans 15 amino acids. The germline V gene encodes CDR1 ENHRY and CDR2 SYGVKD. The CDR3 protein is CAITSRDGRTDTQYF. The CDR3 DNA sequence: TGTGCCATCACCTCACGGGACGGTCGCACAGATACGCAGTATTTT.

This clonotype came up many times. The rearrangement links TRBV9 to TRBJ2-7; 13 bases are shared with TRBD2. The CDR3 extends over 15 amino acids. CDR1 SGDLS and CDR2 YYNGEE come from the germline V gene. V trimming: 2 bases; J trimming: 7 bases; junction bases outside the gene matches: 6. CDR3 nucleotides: TGTGCCAGCAGCGTGGGACTAGCGGGAAGGTGGGAGCAGTACTTC. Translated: CASSVGLAGRWEQYF.

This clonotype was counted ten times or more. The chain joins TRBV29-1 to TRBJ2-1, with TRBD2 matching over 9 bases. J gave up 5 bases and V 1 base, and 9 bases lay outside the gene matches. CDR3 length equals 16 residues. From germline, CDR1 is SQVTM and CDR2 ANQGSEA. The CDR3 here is CSVEGGAGGWNNEQFF. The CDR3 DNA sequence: TGCAGCGTTGAAGGCGGGGCGGGAGGGTGGAACAATGAGCAGTTCTTC.

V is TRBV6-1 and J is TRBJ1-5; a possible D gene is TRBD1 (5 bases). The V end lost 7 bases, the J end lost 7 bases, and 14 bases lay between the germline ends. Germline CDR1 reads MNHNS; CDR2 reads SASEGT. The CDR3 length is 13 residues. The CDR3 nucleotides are TGTGCCAGCACATTAGGGGTTGAGCAGCCCCAGCATTTT. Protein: CASTLGVEQPQHF.

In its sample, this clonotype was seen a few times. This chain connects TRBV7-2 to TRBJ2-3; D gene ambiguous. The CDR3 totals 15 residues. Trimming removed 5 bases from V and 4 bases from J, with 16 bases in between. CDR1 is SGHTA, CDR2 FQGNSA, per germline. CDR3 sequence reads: CASSLGSVGPDTQYF. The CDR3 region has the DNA TGTGCCAGCAGCCTAGGATCTGTGGGCCCAGATACGCAGTATTTT.

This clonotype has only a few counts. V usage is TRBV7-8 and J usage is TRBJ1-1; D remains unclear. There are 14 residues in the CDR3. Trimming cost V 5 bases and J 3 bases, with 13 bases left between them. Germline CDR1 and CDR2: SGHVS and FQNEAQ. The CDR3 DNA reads TGTGCCAGCAGCGTATCGAGCGAATACACTGAAGCTTTCTTT. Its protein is CASSVSSEYTEAFF.

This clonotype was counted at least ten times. This CDR3 reads CSAASRAGADLPTTDTQYF. In DNA, the CDR3 is TGCAGTGCTGCTAGCCGGGCAGGGGCAGACCTGCCGACCACAGATACGCAGTATTTT. The chain is built from TRBV20-1 and TRBJ2-3; D is possibly TRBD1 (6 bases). The V end was cut by 5 bases, the J end by 2 bases, with 29 bases between. Germline V gene sequence: CDR1 DFQATT, CDR2 SNEGSKA (reference sequence). The CDR3 extends over 19 amino acids.

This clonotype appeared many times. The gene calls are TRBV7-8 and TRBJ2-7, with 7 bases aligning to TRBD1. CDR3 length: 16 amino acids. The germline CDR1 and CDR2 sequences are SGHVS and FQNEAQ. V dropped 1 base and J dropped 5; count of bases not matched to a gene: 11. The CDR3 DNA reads TGTGCCAGCAGCTTAGTTTCAGGGGGAGTATGGGACGAGCAGTACTTC. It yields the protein CASSLVSGGVWDEQYF. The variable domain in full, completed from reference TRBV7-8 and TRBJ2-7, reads GAGVSQSPRYKVAKRGQDVALRCDPISGHVSLFWYQQALGQGPEFLTYFQNEAQLDKSGLPSDRFFAERPEGSVSTLKIQRTQQEDSAVYLCASSLVSGGVWDEQYFGPGTRLTVT.

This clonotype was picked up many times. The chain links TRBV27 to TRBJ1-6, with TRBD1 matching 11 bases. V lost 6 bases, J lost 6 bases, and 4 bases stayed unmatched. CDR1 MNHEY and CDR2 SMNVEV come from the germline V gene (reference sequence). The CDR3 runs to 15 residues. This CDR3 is CASSFGTGGNSPLHF. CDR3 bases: TGTGCCAGCAGCTTCGGGACAGGGGGTAATTCACCCCTCCACTTT.

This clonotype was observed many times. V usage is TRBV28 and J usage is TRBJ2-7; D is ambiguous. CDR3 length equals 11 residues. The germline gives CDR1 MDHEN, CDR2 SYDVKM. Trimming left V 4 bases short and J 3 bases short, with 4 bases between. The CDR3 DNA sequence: TGTGCCAGCAGTTCCCTCTACGAGCAGTACTTC. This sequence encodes CASSSLYEQYF.

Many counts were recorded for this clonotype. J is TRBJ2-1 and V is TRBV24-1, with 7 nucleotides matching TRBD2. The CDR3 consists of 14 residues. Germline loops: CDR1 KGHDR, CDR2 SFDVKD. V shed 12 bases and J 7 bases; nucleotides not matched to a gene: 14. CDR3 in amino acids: CASDLRGSGNEQFF. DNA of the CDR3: TGTGCCTCCGACCTACGCGGGAGTGGGAATGAGCAGTTCTTC.

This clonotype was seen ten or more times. This CDR3 reads CAWRLGGDTQYF. The CDR3 DNA sequence: TGTGCCTGGAGGTTAGGAGGGGATACGCAGTATTTT. The V gene is TRBV30, the J gene TRBJ2-3; tentative D call: TRBD2 (6 bases). The CDR3 consists of 12 residues. V shed 3 bases and J shed 6 bases, with 10 bases lying between them. From germline, CDR1 is GTSNPN and CDR2 SVGIG (reference sequence). The full variable domain, rest sourced from reference TRBV30 and TRBJ2-3, is SQTIHQWPATLVQPVGSPLSLECTVEGTSNPNLYWYRQAAGRGLQLLFYSVGIGQISSEVPQNLSASRPQDRQFILSSKKLLLSDSGFYLCAWRLGGDTQYFGPGTRLTVL.

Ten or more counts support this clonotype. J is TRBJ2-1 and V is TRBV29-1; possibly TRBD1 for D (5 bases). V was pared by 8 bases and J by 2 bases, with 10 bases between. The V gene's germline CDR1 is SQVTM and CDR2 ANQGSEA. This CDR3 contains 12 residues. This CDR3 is CSIQVTYNEQFF. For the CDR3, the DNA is TGCAGCATACAGGTAACCTACAATGAGCAGTTCTTC.

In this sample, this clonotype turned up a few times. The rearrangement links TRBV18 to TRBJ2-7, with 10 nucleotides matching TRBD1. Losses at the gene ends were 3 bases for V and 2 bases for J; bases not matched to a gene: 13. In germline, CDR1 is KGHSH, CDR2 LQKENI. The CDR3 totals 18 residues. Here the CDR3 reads CASSPYLLGQGTAYEQYF. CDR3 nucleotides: TGTGCCAGCTCACCTTACCTCCTGGGACAGGGGACGGCCTACGAGCAGTACTTC. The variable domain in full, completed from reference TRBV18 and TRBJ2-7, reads NAGVMQNPRHLVRRRGQEARLRCSPMKGHSHVYWYRQLPEEGLKFMVYLQKENIIDESGMPKERFSAEFPKEGPSILRIQQVVRGDSAAYFCASSPYLLGQGTAYEQYFGPGTRLTVT.

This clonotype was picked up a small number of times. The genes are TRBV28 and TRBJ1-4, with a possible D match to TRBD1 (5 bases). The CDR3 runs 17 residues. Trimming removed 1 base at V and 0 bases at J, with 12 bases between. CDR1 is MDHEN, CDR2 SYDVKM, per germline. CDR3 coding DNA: TGTGCCAGCAGTTTATTCTGGGGGATTGCAACTAATGAAAAACTGTTTTTT. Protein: CASSLFWGIATNEKLFF.

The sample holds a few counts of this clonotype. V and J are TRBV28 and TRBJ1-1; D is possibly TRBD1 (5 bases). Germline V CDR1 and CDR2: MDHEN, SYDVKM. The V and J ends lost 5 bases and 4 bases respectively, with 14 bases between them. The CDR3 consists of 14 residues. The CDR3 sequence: CASSPGPQGTEAFF. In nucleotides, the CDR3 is TGTGCCAGCAGTCCCGGGCCCCAGGGCACTGAAGCTTTCTTT.

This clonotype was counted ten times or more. The DNA for the CDR3 is TGTGCCAGCACGACGGAGGGTTTGCGGCCAGATACGCAGTATTTT. Amino acid sequence: CASTTEGLRPDTQYF. The gene calls are TRBV6-1 and TRBJ2-3, with D possibly TRBD2 on 6 matching bases. The CDR3 spans 15 residues. Looked up from germline, CDR1 is MNHNS and CDR2 is SASEGT. Trimming shortened V by 7 bases and J by 4 bases, and 18 bases separated the two germline ends.

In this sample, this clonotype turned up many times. The chain's CDR3 is CASSLMTGREYEQYF. The CDR3 bases are TGCGCCAGCAGCTTGATGACAGGGAGGGAGTACGAGCAGTACTTC. The chain employs TRBV5-1 and TRBJ2-7; the D call may be TRBD1 or TRBD2 (7 bases each). Germline V gene sequence: CDR1 SGHRS, CDR2 YFSETQ. Trimming removed 1 base at V and 4 bases at J, with 15 bases between. This CDR3 comprises 15 residues.

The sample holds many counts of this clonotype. CDR3 nucleotides: TGCGCCAGCAGCCCGGGTGATGCCTACGAGCAGTACTTC. This translates into CASSPGDAYEQYF. This chain links TRBV4-1 with TRBJ2-7; D gene unclear. CDR1 is MGHRA, CDR2 YSYEKL, per germline. Deletions cut 4 bases from V and 2 bases from J, with 9 bases between. The CDR3 length is 13 residues.

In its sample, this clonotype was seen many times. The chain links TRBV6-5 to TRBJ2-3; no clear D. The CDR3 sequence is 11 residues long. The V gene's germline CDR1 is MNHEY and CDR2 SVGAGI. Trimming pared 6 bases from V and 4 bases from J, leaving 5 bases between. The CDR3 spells CASSRSDTQYF. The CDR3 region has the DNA TGTGCCAGCAGCCGATCAGATACGCAGTATTTT.

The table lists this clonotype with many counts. The CDR3: CASRSPTGTRVTGELFF. Here the CDR3 DNA reads TGTGCCAGCAGGAGCCCGACAGGGACCAGGGTCACCGGGGAGCTGTTTTTT. The V call is TRBV28, the J call TRBJ2-2; TRBD1 agrees at 7 bases. CDR1 is MDHEN, CDR2 SYDVKM, per germline. The CDR3 covers 17 residues. V lost 6 bases to trimming and J lost 4 bases; unmatched junction nucleotides: 14.

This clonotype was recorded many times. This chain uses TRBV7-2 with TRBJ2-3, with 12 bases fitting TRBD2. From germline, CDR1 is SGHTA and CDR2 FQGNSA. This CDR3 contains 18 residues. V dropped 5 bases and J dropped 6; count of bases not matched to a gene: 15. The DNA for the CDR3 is TGTGCCAGCAGCGGACATACGGCTAGCGGGAGGGCCGAGGATACGCAGTATTTT. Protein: CASSGHTASGRAEDTQYF. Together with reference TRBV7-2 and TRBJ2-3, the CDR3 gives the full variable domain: GAGVSQSPSNKVTEKGKDVELRCDPISGHTALYWYRQSLGQGLEFLIYFQGNSAPDKSGLPSDRFSAERTGGSVSTLTIQRTQQEDSAVYLCASSGHTASGRAEDTQYFGPGTRLTVL.

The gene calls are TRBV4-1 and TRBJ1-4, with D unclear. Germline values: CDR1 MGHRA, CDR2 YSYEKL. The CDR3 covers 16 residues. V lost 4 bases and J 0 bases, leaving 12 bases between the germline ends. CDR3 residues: CASSPGGRTTNEKLFF. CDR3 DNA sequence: TGCGCCAGCAGCCCAGGCGGACGGACAACTAATGAAAAACTGTTTTTT.

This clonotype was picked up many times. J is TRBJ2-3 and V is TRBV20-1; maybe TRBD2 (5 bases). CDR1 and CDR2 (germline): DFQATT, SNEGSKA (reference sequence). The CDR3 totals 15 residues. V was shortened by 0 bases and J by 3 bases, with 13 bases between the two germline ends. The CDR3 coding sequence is TGCAGTGCTAGAGATGATCGACTAAGGACAGATACGCAGTATTTT. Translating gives CSARDDRLRTDTQYF.

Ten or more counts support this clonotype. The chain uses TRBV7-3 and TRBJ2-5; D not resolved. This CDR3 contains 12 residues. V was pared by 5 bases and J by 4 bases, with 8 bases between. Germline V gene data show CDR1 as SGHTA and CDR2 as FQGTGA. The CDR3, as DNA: TGTGCCAGCAGCCGTCCGGGAGAGACCCAGTACTTC. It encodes CASSRPGETQYF.

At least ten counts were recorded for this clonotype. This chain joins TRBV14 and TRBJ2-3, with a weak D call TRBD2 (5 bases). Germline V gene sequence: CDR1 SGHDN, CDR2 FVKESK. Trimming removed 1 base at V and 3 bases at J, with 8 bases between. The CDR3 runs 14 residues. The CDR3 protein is CASSQVSATDTQYF. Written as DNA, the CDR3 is TGTGCCAGCAGCCAAGTTAGCGCTACAGATACGCAGTATTTT.